These T cell receptor beta chains were read from a single sample in a study of blood T cell repertoires in COVID-19. The protocol was immunoSEQ multiplex PCR, while the TCRdb copy is restricted to in-frame clones and leaves out a portion. The sample has tens of thousands of clones, 78% seen once. The sequenced sample consisted of peripheral blood. The receptors come from a human donor in a cohort sampled during active COVID-19. The CDR3 runs from the conserved cysteine through the conserved F or W. The D gene is left open where the match is weak. Size tells how often a clone was seen (once, few, many) or the class of an expanded clone, and some rows leave it out.

CDR3nt | CDR3aa | j_gene | v_gene | abundance | d_gene
TGTGCCAGCTCACCCCTCGCGGGCGGGAGGACAGATACGCAGTATTTT | CASSPLAGGRTDTQYF | TRBJ2-3 | TRBV18 | - | TRBD2
TGTGCCAGCAGGAGAGACAGATGGAACACCGGGGAGCTGTTTTTT | CASRRDRWNTGELFF | TRBJ2-2 | TRBV6-5 | - | -
TGTGCCAGCAGTTTATTACAGGGACAGAGGAACACTGAAGCTTTCTTT | CASSLLQGQRNTEAFF | TRBJ1-1 | TRBV28 | - | TRBD1
TGTGCCAGCTCAACTTTGAGGGTGTCGTCTAATGAAAAACTGTTTTTT | CASSTLRVSSNEKLFF | TRBJ1-4 | TRBV18 | - | -
TGCGCCAGCAGCCCAAAACTTACTAGCGGGGGGCTGGATACGCAGTATTTT | CASSPKLTSGGLDTQYF | TRBJ2-3 | TRBV5-1 | - | TRBD2
TGTGCCAGCAGCCTTAGGACAGGGGGCGGCGATGAGCAGTTCTTC | CASSLRTGGGDEQFF | TRBJ2-1 | TRBV2 | - | TRBD1
TGTGCCAGCAGCTTACTAGCGGGAGGCTACAATGAGCAGTTCTTC | CASSLLAGGYNEQFF | TRBJ2-1 | TRBV14 | once | TRBD2
TGTGCCAGCCAAAAGCCGGGACAGGGCATCACCGGGGAGCTGTTTTTT | CASQKPGQGITGELFF | TRBJ2-2 | TRBV7-9 | - | TRBD1
TGTGCCAGCAGTCAGCGGGGTTCGTTTGGTAATGAGCAGTTCTTC | CASSQRGSFGNEQFF | TRBJ2-1 | TRBV6-5 | - | TRBD2
TGTGCCAGCAGCTCTAGGGAGGAGCAGTACTTC | CASSSREEQYF | TRBJ2-7 | TRBV7-9 | - | -
TGTGCCAGCTCACCACGATTAGGACAGCGCTTTAATGAAAAACTGTTTTTT | CASSPRLGQRFNEKLFF | TRBJ1-4 | TRBV18 | - | -
TGTGCCAGCAGCCCGGGGACTAGCGGGGGGGAACTCAATGAGCAGTTCTTC | CASSPGTSGGELNEQFF | TRBJ2-1 | TRBV5-6 | - | TRBD2
TGTGCCAGCAGTCGAAAGCCAGATACGCAGTATTTT | CASSRKPDTQYF | TRBJ2-3 | TRBV12-3/TRBV12-4 | - | -
TGTGCCAGCAGCCCCCCCGGCGGGCTAGGTGGCACCGGGGAGCTGTTTTTT | CASSPPGGLGGTGELFF | TRBJ2-2 | TRBV7-8 | few | -
TGTGCCAGCAGAGAGTCTCAGGACACTGAAGCTTTCTTT | CASRESQDTEAFF | TRBJ1-1 | TRBV6-5 | - | -
TGTGCCAGCAGTTTTTATGAACTAGCTTCCCACGAGCAGTACTTC | CASSFYELASHEQYF | TRBJ2-7 | TRBV28 | few | -
TGTGCCTCGAACCCGACTACCGGATACAATGAGCAGTTCTTC | CASNPTTGYNEQFF | TRBJ2-1 | TRBV30 | - | -
TGTGCCAGCCGTGGGGACAGGGGTATCTACGAGCAGTACTTC | CASRGDRGIYEQYF | TRBJ2-7 | TRBV19 | - | TRBD1
TGTGCCAGCACCGTAGGCCCAGGGCAGGGGGTTTACGAGCAGTACTTC | CASTVGPGQGVYEQYF | TRBJ2-7 | TRBV9 | - | TRBD1
TGTGCCAGCAGCTCCCGGGTGGGTAGCGGGACTTACAATGAGCAGTTCTTC | CASSSRVGSGTYNEQFF | TRBJ2-1 | TRBV7-9 | - | TRBD2
TGTGCCAGCAGCTTCGGCAATGAGCAGTTCTTC | CASSFGNEQFF | TRBJ2-1 | TRBV7-9 | - | -
TGTGCCAGCAGTGTTCGGGGTGGGAATGAGCAGTTCTTC | CASSVRGGNEQFF | TRBJ2-1 | TRBV6-6 | - | -
TGCGCCAGCAGCCTCTGGGCAATGCCCTCCTACGAGCAGTACTTC | CASSLWAMPSYEQYF | TRBJ2-7 | TRBV5-1 | - | -
TGTGCCAGCTCACCCGAGGTGGGCTATGGCTACACCTTC | CASSPEVGYGYTF | TRBJ1-2 | TRBV18 | few | -
TGTGCCAGCAGTTTAAGGAGCCTGGAGACCCAGTACTTC | CASSLRSLETQYF | TRBJ2-5 | TRBV12-3/TRBV12-4 | - | -
TGTGCCAGTAGTATAGTAAGGGCAGGGCAGAACACTGAAGCTTTCTTT | CASSIVRAGQNTEAFF | TRBJ1-1 | TRBV19 | few | -
TGTGCCAGCAGCGCGGGACAGATCAACACTGAAGCTTTCTTT | CASSAGQINTEAFF | TRBJ1-1 | TRBV7-2 | - | TRBD1
TGTGCCATCAGTGTGGGCAGGGGGGACTATGGCTACACCTTC | CAISVGRGDYGYTF | TRBJ1-2 | TRBV10-3 | - | TRBD1
TGTGCCAGCAGGGCTTACGATGAGCAGTTCTTC | CASRAYDEQFF | TRBJ2-1 | TRBV12-3/TRBV12-4 | - | -
TGTGCCAGCAGCTACGGGACAGGGGGTTCTGGCTACACCTTC | CASSYGTGGSGYTF | TRBJ1-2 | TRBV5-6 | - | TRBD1
TGTGCCAGCAGCCTGGGACACCCGAAGACTGAAGCTTTCTTT | CASSLGHPKTEAFF | TRBJ1-1 | TRBV28 | - | -
TGTGCCAGCAGTCAAGGGGACAGGGCGAACTATGGCTACACCTTC | CASSQGDRANYGYTF | TRBJ1-2 | TRBV5-6 | - | TRBD1
TGTGCCATCAGTGAGTCACCGGGGTGGAGCCAAAGGACTTACGAGCAGTACTTC | CAISESPGWSQRTYEQYF | TRBJ2-7 | TRBV10-3 | - | -
TGCGCCAGCAGCTTGGCCGGTCGCGGGGGGAATTACGAGCAGTACTTC | CASSLAGRGGNYEQYF | TRBJ2-7 | TRBV5-1 | - | TRBD2
TGTGCCAGCAGCTTGGACAGGGGACTTAACTATGGCTACACCTTC | CASSLDRGLNYGYTF | TRBJ1-2 | TRBV5-5 | - | TRBD1
TGTGCCAGCAGTTTCTCCTCCGGGACTTCCTACGAGCAGTACTTC | CASSFSSGTSYEQYF | TRBJ2-7 | TRBV27 | - | -
TGTGCCATCAGACCGGGACAGGGGACTTTAAACTATGGCTACACCTTC | CAIRPGQGTLNYGYTF | TRBJ1-2 | TRBV10-3 | once | TRBD1
TGCAGCGCAAGATACAGAGAAGAGACCCAGTACTTC | CSARYREETQYF | TRBJ2-5 | TRBV29-1 | - | -
TGTGCCAGCAGCTTTGACAGGCTGAACACTGAAGCTTTCTTT | CASSFDRLNTEAFF | TRBJ1-1 | TRBV7-2 | - | -
TGTGCCAGCTCGCGGGACAGGGCGGTTCCCCTCAATGAGCAGTTCTTC | CASSRDRAVPLNEQFF | TRBJ2-1 | TRBV18 | - | TRBD1
TGTGCCAGCAGTGAATTTGGACAGCTTGGGTTCTATGGCTACACCTTC | CASSEFGQLGFYGYTF | TRBJ1-2 | TRBV25-1 | - | -
TGTGCCAGCAGTTCCACCGGGCTAGCGGGTTACAATGAGCAGTTCTTC | CASSSTGLAGYNEQFF | TRBJ2-1 | TRBV28 | - | TRBD2
TGCGCCAGCAGCTTGGCGGGGGATTTCTCTGGAAACACCATATATTTT | CASSLAGDFSGNTIYF | TRBJ1-3 | TRBV5-1 | - | -
TGTGCCTGGAGTGTAATGACTAGCGGGGGGAGAGGCAGGACCCAGTACTTC | CAWSVMTSGGRGRTQYF | TRBJ2-5 | TRBV30 | - | TRBD2
TGTGCCAGCAGTCCAGGGTTCGCTGGGGCCAACGTCCTGACTTTC | CASSPGFAGANVLTF | TRBJ2-6 | TRBV2 | - | -
TGTGCCAGCTCACCGTCGACTAGCGGATCCTACAATGAGCAGTTCTTC | CASSPSTSGSYNEQFF | TRBJ2-1 | TRBV18 | - | TRBD2
TGTGCCAGTAGTCTGACAGCCTACTATGGCTACACCTTC | CASSLTAYYGYTF | TRBJ1-2 | TRBV19 | once | -
TGTGCCAGTAGTACCCTCGGGCGGGGGGGTGATGATGAGCAGTTCTTC | CASSTLGRGGDDEQFF | TRBJ2-1 | TRBV19 | few | TRBD2
TGTGCCAGCAGCTTAGCTCCAGGGGGCAACACCGGGGAGCTGTTTTTT | CASSLAPGGNTGELFF | TRBJ2-2 | TRBV7-8 | few | TRBD1
TGCGCCAGCAGCCCCGAGGGACATATAGATGGGTATGGCTACACCTTC | CASSPEGHIDGYGYTF | TRBJ1-2 | TRBV5-1 | few | -
TGTGCCAGCAGACAGACGGCGAACACTGAAGCTTTCTTT | CASRQTANTEAFF | TRBJ1-1 | TRBV2 | - | -
TGTGCCAGCAGCGCCCTCACAGGGGGTAATAATAATTCACCCCTCCACTTT | CASSALTGGNNNSPLHF | TRBJ1-6 | TRBV2 | - | TRBD1
TGTGCCAGCAGCCATCCCACAGGGGGACGAAACACCATATATTTT | CASSHPTGGRNTIYF | TRBJ1-3 | TRBV3-1/TRBV3-2 | - | TRBD1
TGTGCCAGCATCCTAGCGGGGGGAACCTACGAGCAGTACTTC | CASILAGGTYEQYF | TRBJ2-7 | TRBV2 | once | TRBD2
TGTGCCACCGGGACTAGCGGGTGGACCGGGGAGCTGTTTTTT | CATGTSGWTGELFF | TRBJ2-2 | TRBV2 | - | TRBD2
TGTGCCATCAGTGAGGGGACAGCACCTAACTATGGCTACACCTTC | CAISEGTAPNYGYTF | TRBJ1-2 | TRBV10-3 | - | TRBD1
TGTGCCAGCAGCCAATCTGGACTAGGACGGCAGTTCTTC | CASSQSGLGRQFF | TRBJ2-1 | TRBV14 | - | TRBD2